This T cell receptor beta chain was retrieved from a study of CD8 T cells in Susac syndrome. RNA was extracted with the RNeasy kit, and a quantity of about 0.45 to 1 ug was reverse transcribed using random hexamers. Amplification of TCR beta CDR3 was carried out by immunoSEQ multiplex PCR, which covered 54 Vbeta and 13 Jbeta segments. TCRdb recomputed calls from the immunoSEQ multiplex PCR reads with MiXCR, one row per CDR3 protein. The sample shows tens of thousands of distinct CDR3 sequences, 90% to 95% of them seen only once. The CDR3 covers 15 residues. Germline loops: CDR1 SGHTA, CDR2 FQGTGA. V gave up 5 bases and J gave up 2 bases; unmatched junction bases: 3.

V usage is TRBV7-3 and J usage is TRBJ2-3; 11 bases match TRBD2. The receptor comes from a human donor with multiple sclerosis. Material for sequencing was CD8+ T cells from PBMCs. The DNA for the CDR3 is TGTGCCAGCAGCCCGGGACTAGCGGTCACAGATACGCAGTATTTT. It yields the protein CASSPGLAVTDTQYF.